The 22 T cell receptor beta chains below were found in one sample sequenced in a study of T cell repertoires in cytomegalovirus infection. Using its own MiXCR run on the reads, TCRdb lists one record per CDR3 protein. Of under 250,000 distinct CDR3 sequences listed, 6.5% are singletons. Sequencing used PBMCs. These receptor sequences come from a human donor in good health (CMV status not recorded). Some clones in this sample may be carry-over from other donors' samples.

This clonotype has a count of ten or more. The J gene is TRBJ1-5, the V gene TRBV6-6, with D maybe TRBD1 (5 bases). CDR1 and CDR2 (germline): MNHNY, SVGAGI (reference sequence). The V end was cut by 0 bases, the J end by 3 bases, with 15 bases between. The length of the CDR3 is 17 residues. CDR3 DNA: TGTGCCAGCAGTTACTCGAGCCAGGGAAGCAACAATCAGCCCCAGCATTTT. Its translation: CASSYSSQGSNNQPQHF.

This clonotype was detected many times. CDR3 nucleotide sequence: TGTGCCAGCAGCTTAAGAGGAACCGGGGACGGGGAGCTGTTTTTT. Translated, it gives CASSLRGTGDGELFF. V is TRBV7-2 and J is TRBJ2-2, with TRBD2 as a possible D gene (5 bases). V dropped 2 bases and J dropped 7 bases, with 14 bases sitting between them. The CDR3 has 15 amino acids. From germline, CDR1 is SGHTA and CDR2 FQGNSA.

Many counts were recorded for this clonotype. The CDR3 DNA follows: TGTGCCAGCACCGGGCAAGCGGGGGGGCACGAGCAGTACTTC. It yields the protein CASTGQAGGHEQYF. The V call is TRBV27, the J call TRBJ2-7; 10 positions agree with TRBD2. V lost 7 bases and J lost 5; bases outside the gene matches: 8. CDR3 size: 14 residues. Germline CDR1 MNHEY, CDR2 SMNVEV (reference sequence).

This clonotype occurred many times. V and J are TRBV7-2 and TRBJ2-3; no reliable D call. This CDR3 has 14 residues. Germline CDR1 reads SGHTA; CDR2 reads FQGNSA. Between the trimmed V and J ends, which lost 7 bases and 2 bases, there was a span of 13 bases. CDR3 loop: CASIPTTNTDTQYF. The CDR3 DNA follows: TGTGCCAGCATCCCCACTACGAACACAGATACGCAGTATTTT.

Many counts were recorded for this clonotype. J is TRBJ1-2 and V is TRBV20-1; 7 nucleotides align to TRBD1. Trimming at V came to 0 bases and at J to 4 bases, leaving 11 bases not matched to a gene. Germline values: CDR1 DFQATT, CDR2 SNEGSKA (reference sequence). The CDR3 loop spans 16 amino acids. In DNA, the CDR3 is TGCAGTGCTAGAGATCCGGACAGGCCGGCCGGCTATGGCTACACCTTC. Translated: CSARDPDRPAGYGYTF.

Many counts were recorded for this clonotype. V and J are TRBV29-1 and TRBJ1-2; D gene ambiguous. V was trimmed by 4 bases and J by 3 bases, leaving 9 bases between them. Germline values: CDR1 SQVTM, CDR2 ANQGSEA. The CDR3 runs 12 residues. The CDR3 bases are TGCAGCGTTGTACTACGTGACTATGGCTACACCTTC. Translating it yields CSVVLRDYGYTF. Filled out from reference TRBV29-1 and TRBJ1-2, the complete variable domain reads SAVISQKPSRDICQRGTSLTIQCQVDSQVTMMFWYRQQPGQSLTLIATANQGSEATYESGFVIDKFPISRPNLTFSTLTVSNMSPEDSSIYLCSVVLRDYGYTFGSGTRLTVV.

In its sample, this clonotype was seen many times. The CDR3 nucleotides are TGTGCCAGCAGCTTGAACTTGGGACCAACGACTAGATACAACTACGAGCAGTACTTC. Translated, it gives CASSLNLGPTTRYNYEQYF. This sequence joins TRBV7-8 and TRBJ2-7; possibly TRBD2 for D (6 bases). This CDR3 is 19 amino acids long. The V gene's germline CDR1 is SGHVS and CDR2 FQNEAQ. The V gene lost 3 bases and the J gene lost 3 bases, with 27 bases spanning the gap.

J is TRBJ2-5 and V is TRBV9; D is unclear. Germline V gene sequence: CDR1 SGDLS, CDR2 YYNGEE. This CDR3 has 13 amino acids. The ends were cut back, 4 bases at V and 5 bases at J, with 12 bases in the middle. CDR3 loop: CASSPTTWETQYF. The CDR3 DNA follows: TGTGCCAGCAGCCCCACGACTTGGGAGACCCAGTACTTC.

This clonotype was picked up many times. This chain links TRBV6-2 or TRBV6-3 with TRBJ2-1; D tentatively fits TRBD1 or TRBD2 (5 bases each). Between the trimmed V and J ends, which lost 5 bases and 7 bases, there was a span of 15 bases. This CDR3 spans 14 amino acids. Germline CDR1 MNHEY, CDR2 SVGEGT. Here the CDR3 reads CASSPGTPLNEQFF. For the CDR3, the DNA is TGTGCCAGCAGTCCCGGGACCCCGCTTAATGAGCAGTTCTTC.

This clonotype has ten or more counts. V usage is TRBV7-2 and J usage is TRBJ1-2; D remains ambiguous. CDR3 length: 14 amino acids. Trimming stripped 6 bases from V and 3 bases from J, with 14 bases between. The germline gives CDR1 SGHTA, CDR2 FQGNSA. The CDR3 loop reads CASRHKSQDYGYTF. The CDR3, as DNA: TGTGCCAGCAGACATAAATCCCAAGACTATGGCTACACCTTC.

This clonotype was found a few times. The rearrangement links TRBV7-9 to TRBJ1-5; 10 positions match TRBD1. J gave up 5 bases and V 1 base, and 11 bases lay outside the gene matches. The CDR3 spans 18 residues. Germline V gene sequence: CDR1 SEHNR, CDR2 FQNEAQ (reference sequence). The chain's CDR3 is CASSLVKMGQGFYQPQHF. Written as DNA, the CDR3 is TGTGCCAGCAGCTTAGTGAAGATGGGACAGGGGTTTTATCAGCCCCAGCATTTT.

In its sample, this clonotype is medium-sized. The chain couples TRBV7-2 to TRBJ2-1; no definite D call. The CDR3 extends over 14 amino acids. Germline CDR1 is SGHTA and CDR2 is FQGNSA. Trimming removed 2 bases from V and 5 bases from J, with 10 bases in between. The CDR3 is CASSLYQRNNEQFF. CDR3 nucleotides: TGTGCCAGCAGCTTATACCAGAGAAACAATGAGCAGTTCTTC.

This clonotype was seen many times. V and J are TRBV6-5 and TRBJ1-1; 9 bases line up with TRBD1. Germline CDR1 and CDR2: MNHEY and SVGAGI. Trimming cost V 5 bases and J 11 bases; bases outside gene matches: 18. The CDR3 has 16 residues. The CDR3 coding sequence is TGTGCCAGCAGTCCTATACCCAAGACAGGGGGGGATTACGCTTTCTTT. It is translated as CASSPIPKTGGDYAFF.

This clonotype was seen a handful of times. V gene TRBV5-1 combines with J gene TRBJ1-1; D possibly corresponds to TRBD1 (6 bases). The germline V and J ends were trimmed by 4 bases and 1 base, with 11 bases remaining between them. CDR1 is SGHRS, CDR2 YFSETQ, per germline. The CDR3 is made up of 14 amino acids. CDR3 nucleotide sequence: TGCGCCAGCAGCGAACAGGGCGCGAACACTGAAGCTTTCTTT. Translated: CASSEQGANTEAFF.

The rearrangement uses TRBV2 and TRBJ2-7; D tentatively fits TRBD1 or TRBD2 (5 bases each). CDR3 length: 12 residues. Germline CDR1 and CDR2: SNHLY and FYNNEI. The V end was cut by 7 bases, the J end by 5 bases, with 12 bases between. CDR3 sequence: CASIQRGDEQYF. Here the CDR3 DNA reads TGTGCCAGCATTCAACGGGGCGACGAGCAGTACTTC. Together with reference TRBV2 and TRBJ2-7, the CDR3 gives the full variable domain: EPEVTQTPSHQVTQMGQEVILRCVPISNHLYFYWYRQILGQKVEFLVSFYNNEISEKSEIFDDQFSVERPDGSNFTLKIRSTKLEDSAMYFCASIQRGDEQYFGPGTRLTVT.

This clonotype was counted at least ten times. This chain joins TRBV7-2 and TRBJ2-2; D is perhaps TRBD1 (6 bases). Germline V gene sequence: CDR1 SGHTA, CDR2 FQGNSA. With 5 bases removed from V and 3 bases from J, the gap between germline ends came to 13 bases. The CDR3 extends over 15 amino acids. The CDR3 DNA reads as TGTGCCAGCAGCGTGGGACGGACAGACACCGGGGAGCTGTTTTTT. Translation: CASSVGRTDTGELFF. Full variable domain (outside the CDR3, taken from reference TRBV7-2 and TRBJ2-2): GAGVSQSPSNKVTEKGKDVELRCDPISGHTALYWYRQSLGQGLEFLIYFQGNSAPDKSGLPSDRFSAERTGGSVSTLTIQRTQQEDSAVYLCASSVGRTDTGELFFGEGSRLTVL.

Many counts were recorded for this clonotype. This chain links TRBV20-1 with TRBJ2-1; D is possibly TRBD1 or TRBD2 (6 bases each). V lost 2 bases and J lost 5, with 16 bases in between. CDR1 is DFQATT and CDR2 is SNEGSKA in the germline V gene (reference sequence). The CDR3 consists of 15 residues. CDR3: CSARPLPGADNEQFF. CDR3 in DNA: TGCAGTGCTAGACCACTACCGGGGGCCGACAATGAGCAGTTCTTC.

About this clonotype itself: A much larger clone differs by one base, so this may be a read error. V usage is TRBV6-1 and J usage is TRBJ2-1; perhaps D is TRBD1 or TRBD2 (5 bases each). Germline V gene lookup returns CDR1 MNHNS and CDR2 SASEGT. The CDR3 is made up of 14 amino acids. The CDR3 protein is CATTEGFSYNEQSF. The DNA of the CDR3 is TGTGCCACCACCGAGGGGTTCTCCTACAATGAGCAGTCCTTC.

This clonotype was recorded at least ten times. V gene TRBV5-1 combines with J gene TRBJ2-5; 8 bases match TRBD1. The CDR3 consists of 15 residues. Germline trimming cut 4 bases from V and 6 bases from J; bases unmatched to any gene: 11. From germline, CDR1 is SGHRS and CDR2 YFSETQ. CDR3 bases: TGCGCCAGCAGCCCGGAAACAGGGGGATTGAAGACCCAGTACTTC. It yields the protein CASSPETGGLKTQYF.

The table lists this clonotype with many counts. The chain joins TRBV7-3 to TRBJ1-1; D is possibly TRBD1 (6 bases). The germline V gene encodes CDR1 SGHTA and CDR2 FQGTGA. V was pared by 5 bases and J by 2 bases, with 15 bases between. The CDR3 totals 15 residues. As DNA, the CDR3 is TGTGCCAGCAGCGAATTAGGGGGGGTTAACACTGAAGCTTTCTTT. It codes for CASSELGGVNTEAFF.

This clonotype has ten or more counts. V gene TRBV28 combines with J gene TRBJ2-7; no definite D call. The germline gives CDR1 MDHEN, CDR2 SYDVKM. The CDR3 covers 11 residues. V lost 6 bases to trimming and J lost 5 bases, with 8 bases between them. The CDR3 nucleotides read TGTGCCAGCAGCCCCGAAGACGAGCAGTACTTC. It specifies CASSPEDEQYF.

This clonotype showed up many times. V and J are TRBV2 and TRBJ2-2, with D possibly being TRBD2 (5 bases). The ends were cut back, 2 bases at V and 8 bases at J, with 15 bases in the middle. Germline V CDR1 and CDR2: SNHLY, FYNNEI. CDR3 length: 15 amino acids. CDR3 sequence: CASSERPGVTGELFF. The CDR3 DNA follows: TGTGCCAGCAGTGAACGTCCCGGGGTGACTGGGGAGCTGTTTTTT.